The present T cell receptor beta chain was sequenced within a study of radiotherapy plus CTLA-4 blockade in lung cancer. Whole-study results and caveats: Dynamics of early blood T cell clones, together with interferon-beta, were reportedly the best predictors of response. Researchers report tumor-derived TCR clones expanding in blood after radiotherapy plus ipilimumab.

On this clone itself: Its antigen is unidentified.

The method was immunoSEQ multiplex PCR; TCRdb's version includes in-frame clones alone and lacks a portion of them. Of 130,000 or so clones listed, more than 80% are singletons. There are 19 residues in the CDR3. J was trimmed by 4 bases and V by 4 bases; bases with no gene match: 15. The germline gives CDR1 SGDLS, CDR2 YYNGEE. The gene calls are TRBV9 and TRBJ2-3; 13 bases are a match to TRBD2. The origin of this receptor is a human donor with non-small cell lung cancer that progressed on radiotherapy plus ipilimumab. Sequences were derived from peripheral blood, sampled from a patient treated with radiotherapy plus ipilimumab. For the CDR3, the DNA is TGTGCCAGCAGCTCCGGTCCGGGACTAGCGGGGTCCACCCCAGATACGCAGTATTTT. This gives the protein CASSSGPGLAGSTPDTQYF.